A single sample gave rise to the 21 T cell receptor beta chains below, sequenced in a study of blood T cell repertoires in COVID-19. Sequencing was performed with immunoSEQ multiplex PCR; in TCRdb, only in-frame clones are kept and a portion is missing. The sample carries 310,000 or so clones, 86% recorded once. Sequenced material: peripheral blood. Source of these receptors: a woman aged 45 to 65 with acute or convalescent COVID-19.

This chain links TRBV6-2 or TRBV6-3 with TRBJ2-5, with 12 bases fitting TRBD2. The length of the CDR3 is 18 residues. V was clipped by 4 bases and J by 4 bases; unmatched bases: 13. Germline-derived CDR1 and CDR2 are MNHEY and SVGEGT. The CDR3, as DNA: TGTGCCAGCAGTTCCCCAAGACTAGCGGGAGCGGGGTCAGAGACCCAGTACTTC. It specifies CASSSPRLAGAGSETQYF.

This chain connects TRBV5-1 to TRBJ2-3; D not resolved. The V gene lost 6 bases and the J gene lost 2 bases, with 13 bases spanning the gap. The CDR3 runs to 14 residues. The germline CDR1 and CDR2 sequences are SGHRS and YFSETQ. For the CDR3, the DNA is TGCGCCAGCACCACTGGGCGAGACACAGATACGCAGTATTTT. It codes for CASTTGRDTDTQYF.

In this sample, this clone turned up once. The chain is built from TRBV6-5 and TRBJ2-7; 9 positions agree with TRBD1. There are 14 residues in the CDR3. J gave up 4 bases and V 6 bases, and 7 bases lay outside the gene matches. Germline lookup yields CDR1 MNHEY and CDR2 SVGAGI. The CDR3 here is CASRLGTGFYEQYF. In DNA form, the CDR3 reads TGTGCCAGCAGGTTGGGGACAGGGTTTTACGAGCAGTACTTC.

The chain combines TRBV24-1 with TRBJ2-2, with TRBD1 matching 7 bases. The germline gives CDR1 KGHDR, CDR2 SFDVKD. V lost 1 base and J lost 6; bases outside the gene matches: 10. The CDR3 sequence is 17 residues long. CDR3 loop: CATSDLEAGGRSGELFF. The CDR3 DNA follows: TGTGCCACCAGTGATTTAGAGGCAGGGGGAAGATCCGGGGAGCTGTTTTTT.

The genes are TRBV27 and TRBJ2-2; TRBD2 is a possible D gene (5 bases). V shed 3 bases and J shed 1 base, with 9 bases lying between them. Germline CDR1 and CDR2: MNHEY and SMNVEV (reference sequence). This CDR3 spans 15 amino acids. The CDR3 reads CASSFERLNTGELFF. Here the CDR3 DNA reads TGTGCCAGCAGTTTTGAGCGGTTGAACACCGGGGAGCTGTTTTTT.

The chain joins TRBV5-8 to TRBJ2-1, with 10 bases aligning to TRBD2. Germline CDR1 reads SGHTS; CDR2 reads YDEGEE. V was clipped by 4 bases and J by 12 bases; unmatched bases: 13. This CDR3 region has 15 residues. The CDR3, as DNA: TGTGCCAGCAGCCCCGCTAGCGGGAGTTGGAGGGGGCAGTTCTTC. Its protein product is CASSPASGSWRGQFF.

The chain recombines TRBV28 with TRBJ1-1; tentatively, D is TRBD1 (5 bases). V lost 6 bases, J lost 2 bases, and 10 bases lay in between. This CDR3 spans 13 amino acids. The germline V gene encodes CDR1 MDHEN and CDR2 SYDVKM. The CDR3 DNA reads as TGTGCCAGCAGAAGACAGCCTAACACTGAAGCTTTCTTT. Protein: CASRRQPNTEAFF.

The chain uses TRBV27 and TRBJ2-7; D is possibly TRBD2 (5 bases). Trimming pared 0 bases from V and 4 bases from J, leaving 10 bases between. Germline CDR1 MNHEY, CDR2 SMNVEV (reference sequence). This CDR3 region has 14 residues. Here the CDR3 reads CASSLSLEVYEQYF. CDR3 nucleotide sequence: TGTGCCAGCAGTTTATCACTAGAGGTATACGAGCAGTACTTC.

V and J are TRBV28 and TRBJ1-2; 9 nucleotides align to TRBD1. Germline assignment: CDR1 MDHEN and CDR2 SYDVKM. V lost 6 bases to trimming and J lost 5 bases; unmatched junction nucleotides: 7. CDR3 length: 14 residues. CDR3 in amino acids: CASRGTGPFYGYTF. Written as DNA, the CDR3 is TGTGCCAGCAGGGGGACAGGGCCCTTTTATGGCTACACCTTC.

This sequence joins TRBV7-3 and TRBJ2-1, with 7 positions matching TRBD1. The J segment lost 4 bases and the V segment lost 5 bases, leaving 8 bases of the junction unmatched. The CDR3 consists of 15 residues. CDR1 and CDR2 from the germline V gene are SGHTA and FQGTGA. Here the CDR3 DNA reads TGTGCCAGCAGCCCCGGGACAGCCGCATACAATGAGCAGTTCTTC. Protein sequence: CASSPGTAAYNEQFF.

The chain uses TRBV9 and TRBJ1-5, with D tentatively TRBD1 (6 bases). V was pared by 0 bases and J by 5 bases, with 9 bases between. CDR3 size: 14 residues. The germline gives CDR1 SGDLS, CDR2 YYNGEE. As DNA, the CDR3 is TGTGCCAGCAGCGTAGGGGGGCCTGATCAGCCCCAGCATTTT. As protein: CASSVGGPDQPQHF.

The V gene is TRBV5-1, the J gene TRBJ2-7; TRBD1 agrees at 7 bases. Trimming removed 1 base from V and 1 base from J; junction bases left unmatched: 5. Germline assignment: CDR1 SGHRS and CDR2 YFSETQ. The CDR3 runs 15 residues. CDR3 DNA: TGCGCCAGCAGCTTGACGGCGACAGGGTCCTACGAGCAGTACTTC. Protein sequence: CASSLTATGSYEQYF. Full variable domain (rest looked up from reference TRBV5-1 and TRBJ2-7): KAGVTQTPRYLIKTRGQQVTLSCSPISGHRSVSWYQQTPGQGLQFLFEYFSETQRNKGNFPGRFSGRQFSNSRSEMNVSTLELGDSALYLCASSLTATGSYEQYFGPGTRLTVT.

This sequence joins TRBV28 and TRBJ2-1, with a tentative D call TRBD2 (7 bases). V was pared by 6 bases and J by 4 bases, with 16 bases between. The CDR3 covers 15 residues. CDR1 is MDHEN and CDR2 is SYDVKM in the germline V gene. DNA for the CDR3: TGTGCCAGCAGCCACGAGGGGGAGGGATACAATGAGCAGTTCTTC. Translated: CASSHEGEGYNEQFF.

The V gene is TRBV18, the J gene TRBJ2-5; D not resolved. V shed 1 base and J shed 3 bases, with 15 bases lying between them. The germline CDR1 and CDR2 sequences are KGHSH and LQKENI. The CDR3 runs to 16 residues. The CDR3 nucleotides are TGTGCCAGCTCACCACGGAGCGCCGTGACCGAAGAGACCCAGTACTTC. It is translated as CASSPRSAVTEETQYF.

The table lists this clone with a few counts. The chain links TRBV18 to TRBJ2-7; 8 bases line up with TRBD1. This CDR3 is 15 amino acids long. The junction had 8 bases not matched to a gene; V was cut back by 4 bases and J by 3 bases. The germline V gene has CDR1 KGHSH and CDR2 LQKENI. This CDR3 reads CASSLRTGFGYEQYF. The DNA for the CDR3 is TGTGCCAGCTCACTCCGGACAGGGTTCGGCTACGAGCAGTACTTC.

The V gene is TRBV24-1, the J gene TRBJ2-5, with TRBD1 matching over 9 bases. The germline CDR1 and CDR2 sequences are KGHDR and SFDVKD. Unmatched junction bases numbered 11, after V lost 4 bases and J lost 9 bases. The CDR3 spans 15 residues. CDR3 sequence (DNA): TGTGCCACCAGTGACCCTAGCGGTGGACAGGGGTCCCAGTACTTC. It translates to CATSDPSGGQGSQYF.

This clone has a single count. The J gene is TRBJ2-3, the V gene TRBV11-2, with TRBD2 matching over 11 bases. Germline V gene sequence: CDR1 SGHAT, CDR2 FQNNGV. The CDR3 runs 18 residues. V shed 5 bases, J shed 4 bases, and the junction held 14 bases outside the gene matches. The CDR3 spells CASSTAGSGRAAADTQYF. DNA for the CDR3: TGTGCCAGCAGCACGGCGGGTAGCGGGAGGGCCGCGGCAGATACGCAGTATTTT.

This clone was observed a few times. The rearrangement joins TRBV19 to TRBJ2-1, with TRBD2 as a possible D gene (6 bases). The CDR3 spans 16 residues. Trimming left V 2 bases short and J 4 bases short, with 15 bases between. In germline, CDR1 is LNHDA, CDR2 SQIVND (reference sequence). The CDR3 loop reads CASSITSGSPYNEQFF. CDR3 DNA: TGTGCCAGTAGTATAACCTCCGGGAGCCCGTACAATGAGCAGTTCTTC.

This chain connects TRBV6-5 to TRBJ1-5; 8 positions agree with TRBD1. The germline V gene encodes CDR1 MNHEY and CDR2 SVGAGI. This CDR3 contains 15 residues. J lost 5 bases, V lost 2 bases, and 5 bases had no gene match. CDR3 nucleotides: TGTGCCAGCAGTTACAAGCAGGGGGCTTATCAGCCCCAGCATTTT. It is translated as CASSYKQGAYQPQHF.

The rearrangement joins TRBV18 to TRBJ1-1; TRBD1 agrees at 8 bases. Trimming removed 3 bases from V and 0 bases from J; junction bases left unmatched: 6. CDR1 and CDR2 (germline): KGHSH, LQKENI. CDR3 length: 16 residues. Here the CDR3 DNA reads TGTGCCAGCTCACCCTTCGGGACAGGTTTGAACACTGAAGCTTTCTTT. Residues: CASSPFGTGLNTEAFF.

CDR3 in DNA: TGTGCCACCAGTGATCGACAGGGACTGACCTACGAGCAGTACTTC. It translates to CATSDRQGLTYEQYF. The chain joins TRBV24-1 to TRBJ2-7, with D possibly matching TRBD1 (7 bases). The CDR3 runs 15 residues. V was clipped by 3 bases and J by 2 bases, with 13 bases between them. CDR1 is KGHDR and CDR2 is SFDVKD in the germline V gene.